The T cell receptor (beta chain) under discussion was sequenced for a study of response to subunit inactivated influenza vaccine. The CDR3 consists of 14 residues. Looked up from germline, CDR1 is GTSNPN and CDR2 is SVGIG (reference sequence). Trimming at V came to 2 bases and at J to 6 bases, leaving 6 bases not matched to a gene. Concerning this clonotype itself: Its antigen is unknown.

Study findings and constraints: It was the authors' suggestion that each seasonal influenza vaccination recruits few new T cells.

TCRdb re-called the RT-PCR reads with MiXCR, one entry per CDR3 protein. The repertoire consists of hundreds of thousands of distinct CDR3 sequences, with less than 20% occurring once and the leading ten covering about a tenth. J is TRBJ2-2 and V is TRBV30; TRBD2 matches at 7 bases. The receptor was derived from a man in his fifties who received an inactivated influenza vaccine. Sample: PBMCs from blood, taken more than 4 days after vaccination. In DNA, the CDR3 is TGTGCCTGGAGTACTTTAGCGGGTCCCGGGGAGCTGTTTTTT. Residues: CAWSTLAGPGELFF.